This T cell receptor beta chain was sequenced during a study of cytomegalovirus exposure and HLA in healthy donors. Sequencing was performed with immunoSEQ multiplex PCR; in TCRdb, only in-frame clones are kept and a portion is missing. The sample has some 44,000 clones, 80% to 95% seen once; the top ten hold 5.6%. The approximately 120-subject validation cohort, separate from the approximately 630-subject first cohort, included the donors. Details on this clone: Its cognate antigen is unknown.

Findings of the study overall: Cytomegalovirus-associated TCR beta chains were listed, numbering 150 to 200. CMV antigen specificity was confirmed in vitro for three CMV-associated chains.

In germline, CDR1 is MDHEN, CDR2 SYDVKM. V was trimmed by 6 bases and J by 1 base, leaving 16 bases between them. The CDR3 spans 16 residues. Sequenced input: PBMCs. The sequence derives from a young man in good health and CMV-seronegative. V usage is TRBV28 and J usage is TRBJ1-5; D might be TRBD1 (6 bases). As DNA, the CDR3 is TGTGCCAGCAGCCATGAACAGGGCCAGAGCAATCAGCCCCAGCATTTT. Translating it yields CASSHEQGQSNQPQHF.